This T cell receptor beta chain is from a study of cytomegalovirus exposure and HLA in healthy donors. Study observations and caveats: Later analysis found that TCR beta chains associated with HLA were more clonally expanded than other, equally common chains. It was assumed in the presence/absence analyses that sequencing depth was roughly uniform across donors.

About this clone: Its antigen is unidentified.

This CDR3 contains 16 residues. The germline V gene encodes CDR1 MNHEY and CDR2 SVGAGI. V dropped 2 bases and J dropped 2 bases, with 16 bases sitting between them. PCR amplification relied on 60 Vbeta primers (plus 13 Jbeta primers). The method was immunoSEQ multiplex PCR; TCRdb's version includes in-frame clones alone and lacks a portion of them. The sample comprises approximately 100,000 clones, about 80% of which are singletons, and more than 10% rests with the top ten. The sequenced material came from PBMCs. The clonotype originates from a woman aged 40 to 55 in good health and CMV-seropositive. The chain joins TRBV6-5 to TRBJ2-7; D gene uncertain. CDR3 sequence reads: CASSYGSVLVAYEQYF. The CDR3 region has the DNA TGTGCCAGCAGTTACGGTTCTGTCCTAGTGGCCTACGAGCAGTACTTC.